A selection of T cell receptor beta chains follows, all from one sample in a study of shared clonotypes between healthy human individuals. Some clones are missing from TCRdb's copy, which holds only in-frame ones; the method was immunoSEQ multiplex PCR. This table holds some 2.3 million clones, approximately 93% found once. Sequencing was carried out using naive CD4+ T cells from PBMCs. The receptors here all came from a man younger than 30 in good health. Some clones in this sample may be carry-over from other donors' samples. Both conserved end residues are part of each CDR3. D genes are given only for firm matches. The size of a clone is reported for some rows only, either as once, few or many, or as a class for expanded clones.

d_call	clone_size	v_call	j_call	cdr3_aa	cdr3_nt
.	.	TRBV7-9	TRBJ1-3	CASSYPQGSSGNTIYF	TGTGCCAGCAGCTACCCCCAAGGATCCTCTGGAAACACCATATATTTT
.	.	TRBV20-1	TRBJ2-3	CSAIRDTQYF	TGCAGTGCTATTAGGGATACGCAGTATTTT
.	.	TRBV5-1	TRBJ1-2	CASSPDKGGYTF	TGCGCCAGCAGCCCGGACAAAGGGGGCTACACCTTC
.	.	TRBV4-3	TRBJ2-7	CASSPTLGEQYF	TGCGCCAGCAGCCCTACCCTGGGGGAGCAGTACTTC
TRBD1	.	TRBV5-1	TRBJ2-3	CASSPFGQGATDTQYF	TGCGCCAGCAGCCCATTTGGACAGGGGGCCACAGATACGCAGTATTTT
.	once	TRBV10-3	TRBJ2-1	CAISESVVPVYNEQFF	TGTGCCATCAGTGAGTCGGTCGTCCCTGTCTACAATGAGCAGTTCTTC
TRBD2	.	TRBV15	TRBJ2-4	CATSSGALDIQYF	TGTGCCACCTCTAGCGGGGCCCTGGACATTCAGTACTTC
.	.	TRBV5-1	TRBJ2-7	CASSLGKGGWYEQYF	TGCGCCAGCAGCTTGGGGAAGGGCGGTTGGTACGAGCAGTACTTC
.	.	TRBV11-2	TRBJ2-7	CASSLAQFKGPYEQYF	TGTGCCAGCAGCTTAGCCCAGTTCAAAGGCCCATACGAGCAGTACTTC
TRBD1	.	TRBV11-2	TRBJ2-5	CASSLAGTGEETQYF	TGTGCCAGCAGCTTAGCAGGGACAGGGGAGGAGACCCAGTACTTC
.	.	TRBV21-1	TRBJ2-3	CASSPDRGTDTQYF	TGTGCCAGCAGTCCGGACAGGGGAACAGATACGCAGTATTTT
.	.	TRBV28	TRBJ2-7	CASSTPGGDPYEQYF	TGTGCCAGCAGTACCCCCGGCGGGGATCCCTACGAGCAGTACTTC
.	.	TRBV6-5	TRBJ1-2	CASSYSQSGGSFGYTF	TGTGCCAGCAGTTACTCTCAGAGCGGGGGCTCGTTTGGCTACACCTTC
TRBD2	.	TRBV5-1	TRBJ2-1	CASSLILAGNNEQFF	TGCGCCAGCAGCTTGATCCTAGCGGGAAACAATGAGCAGTTCTTC
TRBD2	.	TRBV6-4	TRBJ2-1	CASRREGQSYNEQFF	TGTGCCAGTCGACGGGAGGGCCAATCCTACAATGAGCAGTTCTTC
.	.	TRBV7-3	TRBJ1-1	CASSFLEVVWGRPNTEAFF	TGTGCCAGCAGCTTCCTCGAAGTGGTTTGGGGACGGCCGAACACTGAAGCTTTCTTT